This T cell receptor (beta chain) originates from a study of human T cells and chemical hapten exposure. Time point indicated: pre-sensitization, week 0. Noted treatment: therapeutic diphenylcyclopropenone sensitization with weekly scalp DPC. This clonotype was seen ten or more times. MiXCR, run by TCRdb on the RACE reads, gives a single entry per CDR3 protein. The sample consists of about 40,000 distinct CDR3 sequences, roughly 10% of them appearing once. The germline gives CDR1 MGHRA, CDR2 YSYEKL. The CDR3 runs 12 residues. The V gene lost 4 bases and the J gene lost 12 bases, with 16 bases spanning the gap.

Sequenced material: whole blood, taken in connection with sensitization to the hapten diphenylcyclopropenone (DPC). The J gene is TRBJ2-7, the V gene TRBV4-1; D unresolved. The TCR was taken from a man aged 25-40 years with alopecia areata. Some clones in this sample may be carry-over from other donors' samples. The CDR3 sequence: CASSPTGAVLYF. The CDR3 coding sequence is TGCGCCAGCAGCCCCACCGGAGCAGTCCTGTACTTC.